These T cell receptor beta chains were read from a single sample in a study of blood T cell repertoires in COVID-19. Repertoires were generated with immunoSEQ multiplex PCR, while TCRdb's copy carries only in-frame clones and drops some. The sample records approximately 70,000 clones, around nine tenths being singletons. Sequenced: peripheral blood. Every receptor here comes from a young woman with acute or convalescent COVID-19. CDR3s include the opening cysteine and the closing phenylalanine or tryptophan. Each record gives: D gene, V gene, J gene, clone size, CDR3 protein, CDR3 DNA. The D gene is left open where the match is weak. The listing skips clone size in some rows; elsewhere it reads once, few, many or a size class.

>TRBD1|TRBV4-1|TRBJ2-4|NA
CASSRMGQGASKNIQYF
TGCGCCAGCAGCCGTATGGGACAGGGGGCATCGAAAAACATTCAGTACTTC
>TRBD2|TRBV7-8|TRBJ2-7|NA
CASSPPGGREQYF
TGTGCCAGCAGCCCCCCGGGGGGGAGGGAGCAGTACTTC
>TRBD2|TRBV6-5|TRBJ2-1|NA
CASSSSGVTSEKFF
TGTGCCAGCAGTTCAAGCGGGGTGACTAGTGAGAAGTTCTTC
>TRBD2|TRBV9|TRBJ2-5|NA
CASSGTSGGEETQYF
TGTGCCAGCAGCGGGACTAGCGGGGGGGAGGAGACCCAGTACTTC
>TRBD1|TRBV9|TRBJ1-1|NA
CASSTATGGNTEAFF
TGTGCCAGCAGCACCGCGACAGGGGGAAACACTGAAGCTTTCTTT
>TRBD1|TRBV19|TRBJ2-3|NA
CASRYRGQGTDTQYF
TGTGCCAGTAGGTACAGGGGGCAAGGCACAGATACGCAGTATTTT
>NA|TRBV4-1|TRBJ1-4|NA
CASSQFRGQDNEKLFF
TGCGCCAGCAGCCAGTTTCGGGGACAAGATAATGAAAAACTGTTTTTT
>NA|TRBV15|TRBJ1-1|NA
CATSSPQGTEAFF
TGTGCCACCAGCAGCCCCCAGGGGACTGAAGCTTTCTTT
>TRBD1|TRBV30|TRBJ1-6|NA
CAWSEGANSSPLHF
TGTGCCTGGAGTGAGGGGGCGAATTCCTCACCCCTCCACTTT
>NA|TRBV9|TRBJ2-7|NA
CASSDSQGAYEQYF
TGTGCCAGCAGTGACTCTCAAGGGGCCTACGAGCAGTACTTC
>NA|TRBV9|TRBJ1-4|once
CASSVSPSANEKLFF
TGTGCCAGCAGCGTTTCTCCCTCCGCGAATGAAAAACTGTTTTTT
>NA|TRBV4-1|TRBJ2-1|NA
CASSQDRQGLGDEQFF
TGCGCCAGCAGCCAAGATAGGCAGGGTCTAGGCGATGAGCAGTTCTTC
>TRBD2|TRBV7-2|TRBJ2-1|NA
CASSSTSGYNEQFF
TGTGCCAGCAGCTCTACTAGCGGGTACAATGAGCAGTTCTTC
>NA|TRBV10-3|TRBJ2-3|NA
CAISDSSRTQYF
TGTGCCATCAGTGACTCTAGTCGTACGCAGTATTTT
>NA|TRBV24-1|TRBJ2-3|NA
CATSDTPGRGDTQYF
TGTGCCACCAGTGACACCCCGGGCCGGGGAGATACGCAGTATTTT
>TRBD1|TRBV20-1|TRBJ2-5|NA
CSASRQGVETQYF
TGCAGTGCTAGTAGGCAGGGGGTCGAGACCCAGTACTTC
>TRBD1|TRBV10-3|TRBJ1-5|NA
CAISEGQGSNQPQHF
TGTGCCATCAGTGAGGGACAGGGAAGCAATCAGCCCCAGCATTTT